The 15 T cell receptor beta chains below come from one sample, sequenced in a study of T cell repertoires in cytomegalovirus infection (dated by TCRdb to about 2019). TCRdb shows the sequencer as Illumina HiSeq 1500. TCRdb took the public reads, trimmed them with fastp at Q25, ran MiXCR for clone calling and kept in-frame beta chains. Identical CDR3 protein sequences are pooled into one entry, listed with their most common genes and DNA. The sample has about 310,000 distinct CDR3 sequences on record, roughly a tenth of them singletons. The top ten hold about 2.3% of the sample. Sequencing was performed on PBMCs. The source of these receptors is a human donor in good health (CMV status not recorded). Some clones in this sample may be carry-over from other donors' samples.

The genes are TRBV15 and TRBJ1-2; 7 bases match TRBD1. Germline CDR1 reads LNHNV; CDR2 reads YYDKDF (reference sequence). There are 13 residues in the CDR3. Trimming removed 0 bases from V and 5 bases from J; junction bases left unmatched: 0. CDR3 residues: CATSREQGYGYTF. CDR3 sequence (DNA): TGTGCCACCAGCAGAGAACAGGGGTATGGCTACACCTTC.

This clonotype was seen repeatedly, ten times or more. The chain employs TRBV6-2 or TRBV6-3 and TRBJ2-4; TRBD1 is a possible D gene (5 bases). Germline CDR1 MNHEY, CDR2 SVGEGT. V lost 0 bases, J lost 1 base, and 7 bases lay in between. There are 15 residues in the CDR3. CDR3 nucleotide sequence: TGTGCCAGCAGTTACTCGTCAGGGGCCAAAAACATTCAGTACTTC. Residues: CASSYSSGAKNIQYF.

In its sample, this clonotype was seen many times. The chain has TRBV19 and TRBJ2-1; D possibly uses TRBD1 or TRBD2 (5 bases each). The CDR3 runs to 17 residues. Germline CDR1 is LNHDA and CDR2 is SQIVND (reference sequence). Trimming stripped 3 bases from V and 5 bases from J, with 20 bases between. The CDR3 coding sequence is TGTGCCAGTAGTATCTCCAGTTTGGGGACCTATAACAATGAGCAGTTCTTC. Protein product: CASSISSLGTYNNEQFF.

The table lists this clonotype with many counts. The chain links TRBV28 to TRBJ2-5, with D perhaps given as TRBD1 or TRBD2 (5 bases each). Deletions cut 5 bases from V and 2 bases from J, with 9 bases between. This CDR3 region has 13 residues. CDR1 and CDR2 (germline): MDHEN, SYDVKM. CDR3 in DNA: TGTGCCAGCAGTCGAGGGGTTCAAGAGACCCAGTACTTC. Protein product: CASSRGVQETQYF.

This clonotype was seen repeatedly, ten times or more. This rearrangement joins TRBV28 to TRBJ1-6; D might be TRBD1 (5 bases). From germline, CDR1 is MDHEN and CDR2 SYDVKM. The CDR3 extends over 14 amino acids. Trimming took off 6 bases at V and 5 bases at J, with 11 bases between the two ends. CDR3 region: CASRVVGDNSPLHF. In nucleotides, the CDR3 is TGTGCCAGCAGGGTAGTGGGGGATAATTCACCCCTCCACTTT.

This clonotype was seen ten or more times. The chain combines TRBV20-1 with TRBJ2-1; 11 nucleotides match TRBD2. The V and J ends lost 3 bases and 6 bases, in that order; junction bases with no gene match: 10. In germline, CDR1 is DFQATT, CDR2 SNEGSKA (reference sequence). The CDR3 spans 16 residues. CDR3 in amino acids: CSASVILAGVGNEQFF. CDR3 in DNA: TGCAGTGCTAGCGTCATACTAGCGGGGGTTGGCAATGAGCAGTTCTTC.

The table lists this clonotype with many counts. The J gene is TRBJ1-2, the V gene TRBV6-2 or TRBV6-3; D is ambiguous. The CDR3 is 12 residues long. Germline CDR1 and CDR2: MNHEY and SVGEGT. Trimming shortened V by 2 bases and J by 8 bases, and 9 bases separated the two germline ends. Here the CDR3 DNA reads TGTGCCAGCAGTTACCTAAGGGAAGGCTACACCTTC. Translated, it gives CASSYLREGYTF.

This clonotype was seen repeatedly, ten times or more. This chain links TRBV20-1 with TRBJ2-2; perhaps D is TRBD1 or TRBD2 (5 bases each). V lost 5 bases and J lost 3, with 16 bases in between. Germline lookup yields CDR1 DFQATT and CDR2 SNEGSKA (reference sequence). The CDR3 has 15 amino acids. This CDR3 reads CSASRPGPYTGELFF. The CDR3 nucleotides read TGCAGTGCTTCCCGGCCGGGACCCTACACCGGGGAGCTGTTTTTT.

The V call is TRBV4-1, the J call TRBJ1-6, with D perhaps matching TRBD1 (5 bases). With 1 base removed from V and 7 bases from J, the gap between germline ends came to 14 bases. The CDR3 spans 16 residues. Per germline, CDR1 MGHRA and CDR2 YSYEKL. The CDR3 DNA is TGCGCCAGCAGCCAAGTCGCCGGGACGGAAAATTCACCCCTCCACTTT. Translation: CASSQVAGTENSPLHF.

This clonotype came up many times. The CDR3: CSASPGEHLANTGELFF. The DNA for the CDR3 is TGCAGTGCTAGTCCTGGGGAGCACCTCGCGAACACCGGGGAGCTGTTTTTT. The gene calls are TRBV20-1 and TRBJ2-2; maybe TRBD2 (5 bases). This CDR3 is built from 17 residues. V lost 3 bases to trimming and J lost 0 bases, with 17 bases between them. Germline loops: CDR1 DFQATT, CDR2 SNEGSKA (reference sequence).

Many counts were recorded for this clonotype. The CDR3 reads CASTSTRGKSSYNEQFF. In DNA, the CDR3 is TGTGCCAGCACTTCCACTCGGGGGAAAAGCTCCTACAATGAGCAGTTCTTC. The gene calls are TRBV7-9 and TRBJ2-1; perhaps TRBD2 as D (6 bases). The germline gives CDR1 SEHNR, CDR2 FQNEAQ (reference sequence). Trimming shortened V by 7 bases and J by 0 bases, and 19 bases separated the two germline ends. The CDR3 spans 17 residues.

This clonotype was detected many times. The chain carries TRBV20-1 and TRBJ2-7, with D perhaps TRBD2 (7 bases). V was trimmed by 3 bases and J by 6 bases, leaving 15 bases between them. CDR1 is DFQATT, CDR2 SNEGSKA, per germline (reference sequence). The CDR3 is 13 residues long. CDR3 coding DNA: TGCAGTGCTAGGGGTGCGGGGGCCTTCGAGCAGTACGTC. Protein product: CSARGAGAFEQYV.

This clonotype appeared many times. The V gene is TRBV7-6, the J gene TRBJ1-1; 7 nucleotides align to TRBD1. The CDR3 loop spans 13 amino acids. Germline V gives CDR1 SGHVS, CDR2 FNYEAQ. With 6 bases clipped from V and 8 bases from J, the junction kept 9 bases outside the gene matches. CDR3 sequence (DNA): TGTGCCAGCAGAGCCGGGACAGCTTCCGAAGCTTTCTTT. It translates to CASRAGTASEAFF.

CDR3 sequence reads: CSVLRGTYGYTF. The CDR3 region has the DNA TGCAGTGTTCTCAGGGGGACCTATGGCTACACCTTC. This chain joins TRBV20-1 and TRBJ1-2, with 7 nucleotides matching TRBD1. Germline V gives CDR1 DFQATT, CDR2 SNEGSKA (reference sequence). The CDR3 spans 12 residues. Trimming at V came to 7 bases and at J to 4 bases, leaving 6 bases not matched to a gene.

In this sample, this clonotype turned up many times. The CDR3, as DNA: TGTGCTAGTGGTTACCAACGGGGGCCCCTCGCCAATGAGCAGTTCTTC. It translates to CASGYQRGPLANEQFF. J is TRBJ2-1 and V is TRBV12-5; D may be TRBD1 or TRBD2 (6 bases each). Deletions cut 4 bases from V and 6 bases from J, with 19 bases between. This CDR3 has 16 residues. Germline assignment: CDR1 LGHNT and CDR2 FRNRAP. The full variable domain, completed using reference TRBV12-5 and TRBJ2-1, is DARVTQTPRHKVTEMGQEVTMRCQPILGHNTVFWYRQTMMQGLELLAYFRNRAPLDDSGMPKDRFSAEMPDATLATLKIQPSEPRDSAVYFCASGYQRGPLANEQFFGPGTRLTVL.